One and the same sample provided the 25 T cell receptor beta chains below, sequenced in a study of cytomegalovirus exposure and HLA in healthy donors. PCR used 60 Vbeta primers and 13 Jbeta primers. Only in-frame clones appear in the TCRdb table, and some are missing; sequencing was by immunoSEQ multiplex PCR. The sample has more than 85,000 clones, roughly 80% seen once. The material sequenced was PBMCs. These receptors all come from a man aged 25 to 40 in good health and CMV-seropositive.

The chain uses TRBV4-2 and TRBJ1-4, with D perhaps matching TRBD1 (5 bases). Germline V lookup: CDR1 LGHNA, CDR2 YNFKEQ. The CDR3 covers 16 residues. Trimming stripped 0 bases from V and 8 bases from J, with 16 bases between. This CDR3 reads CASSQDVAARGEKLFF. The CDR3 DNA sequence: TGTGCCAGCAGCCAAGATGTGGCAGCCCGGGGGGAAAAACTGTTTTTT.

The chain employs TRBV19 and TRBJ1-6; D uncertain. Germline V lookup: CDR1 LNHDA, CDR2 SQIVND (reference sequence). Between the trimmed V and J ends, which lost 3 bases and 7 bases, there was a span of 10 bases. CDR3 size: 14 residues. CDR3 bases: TGTGCCAGTAGTATTTCTAACGGGAATTCACCCCTCCACTTT. Its translation is CASSISNGNSPLHF.

V and J are TRBV7-6 and TRBJ2-2; 9 nucleotides line up with TRBD1. The CDR3 length is 15 residues. Germline trimming cut 5 bases from V and 7 bases from J; bases unmatched to any gene: 8. Germline CDR1 reads SGHVS; CDR2 reads FNYEAQ. CDR3 in amino acids: CASSQWTGEGGELFF. In nucleotides, the CDR3 is TGTGCCAGCAGCCAGTGGACAGGGGAGGGCGGGGAGCTGTTTTTT.

The V gene is TRBV4-1, the J gene TRBJ2-3; 11 nucleotides match TRBD2. CDR3 length: 17 residues. The V and J ends lost 4 bases and 0 bases, in that order; junction bases with no gene match: 6. The germline CDR1 and CDR2 sequences are MGHRA and YSYEKL. This CDR3 is CASSLTGTSGSTDTQYF. CDR3 in DNA: TGCGCCAGCAGCCTAACCGGGACTAGCGGCAGCACAGATACGCAGTATTTT.

This clone appeared a few times. V usage is TRBV23-1 and J usage is TRBJ2-7; tentative D call: TRBD2 (5 bases). TRBV23-1 is reported as an ORF; its role is uncertain. There are 16 residues in the CDR3. Trimming took off 3 bases at V and 5 bases at J, with 20 bases between the two ends. The CDR3 sequence is CASSHRERTIGDEQYF. DNA of the CDR3: TGCGCCAGCAGTCACCGTGAGCGGACCATAGGAGACGAGCAGTACTTC.

This rearrangement joins TRBV4-3 to TRBJ2-3, with TRBD2 matching 12 bases. Unmatched junction bases numbered 2, after V lost 1 base and J lost 6 bases. Germline lookup yields CDR1 LGHNA and CDR2 YSLEER. The CDR3 loop spans 15 amino acids. The CDR3 nucleotides read TGCGCCAGCAGCCAAGGACTAGCGGGGGACGATACGCAGTATTTT. Its translation is CASSQGLAGDDTQYF.

V gene TRBV18 combines with J gene TRBJ1-4; D is perhaps TRBD1 (5 bases). This CDR3 has 14 amino acids. Germline V gives CDR1 KGHSH, CDR2 LQKENI. Trimming took off 4 bases at V and 4 bases at J, with 10 bases between the two ends. CDR3 in amino acids: CASSLGQDNEKLFF. The CDR3 nucleotides read TGTGCCAGCTCACTTGGACAAGATAATGAAAAACTGTTTTTT.

The chain joins TRBV2 to TRBJ1-1; D is ambiguous. Germline V lookup: CDR1 SNHLY, CDR2 FYNNEI. Deletions cut 6 bases from V and 0 bases from J, with 11 bases between. The CDR3 contains 14 residues. CDR3 sequence reads: CASREGTVNTEAFF. CDR3 nucleotide sequence: TGTGCCAGCAGGGAGGGTACAGTGAACACTGAAGCTTTCTTT.

The genes are TRBV7-3 and TRBJ2-2; tentatively, D is TRBD2 (6 bases). Germline V CDR1 and CDR2: SGHTA, FQGTGA. Between the trimmed V and J ends, which lost 2 bases and 8 bases, there was a span of 15 bases. This CDR3 spans 15 amino acids. DNA for the CDR3: TGTGCCAGCAGCTTACGGGCTAGCGAAAGGGGGGAGCTGTTTTTT. This sequence encodes CASSLRASERGELFF.

The rearrangement joins TRBV7-2 to TRBJ2-1; 7 nucleotides agree with TRBD1. Trimming at V came to 7 bases and at J to 4 bases, leaving 10 bases not matched to a gene. The CDR3 consists of 15 residues. Germline CDR1 is SGHTA and CDR2 is FQGNSA. CDR3 residues: CASIPRGQRYNEQFF. The CDR3 coding sequence is TGTGCCAGCATCCCCCGGGGACAGCGGTACAATGAGCAGTTCTTC. Looking up the rest from reference TRBV7-2 and TRBJ2-1 gives the full variable domain: GAGVSQSPSNKVTEKGKDVELRCDPISGHTALYWYRQSLGQGLEFLIYFQGNSAPDKSGLPSDRFSAERTGGSVSTLTIQRTQQEDSAVYLCASIPRGQRYNEQFFGPGTRLTVL.

The V call is TRBV19, the J call TRBJ1-1; D is unresolved. The CDR3 has 12 amino acids. Germline V lookup: CDR1 LNHDA, CDR2 SQIVND (reference sequence). The germline V and J ends were trimmed by 7 bases and 1 base, with 7 bases remaining between them. The CDR3 DNA follows: TGTGCCAGTAAGTTTAGGAACACTGAAGCTTTCTTT. Protein product: CASKFRNTEAFF. Complete variable domain (other parts from reference TRBV19 and TRBJ1-1): DGGITQSPKYLFRKEGQNVTLSCEQNLNHDAMYWYRQDPGQGLRLIYYSQIVNDFQKGDIAEGYSVSREKKESFPLTVTSAQKNPTAFYLCASKFRNTEAFFGQGTRLTVV.

The genes are TRBV30 and TRBJ1-1; D possibly corresponds to TRBD1 (5 bases). This CDR3 has 14 amino acids. The V gene's germline CDR1 is GTSNPN and CDR2 SVGIG (reference sequence). V dropped 2 bases and J dropped 1 base, with 11 bases sitting between them. The CDR3 loop reads CAWSPGLENTEAFF. CDR3 nucleotides: TGTGCCTGGAGTCCGGGACTGGAGAACACTGAAGCTTTCTTT.

The chain recombines TRBV27 with TRBJ1-1, with D possibly being TRBD1 (5 bases). CDR3 length: 16 amino acids. Germline V gives CDR1 MNHEY, CDR2 SMNVEV (reference sequence). V lost 5 bases and J 8 bases, leaving 24 bases between the germline ends. CDR3 amino acids: CASSVTVATMKTEAFF. For the CDR3, the DNA is TGTGCCAGCAGTGTGACAGTGGCCACGATGAAAACGGAAGCTTTCTTT.

The chain carries TRBV30 and TRBJ2-5; 14 positions agree with TRBD2. With the DNA end fitting TRBJ2-7 better, the J assignment may be wrong. The CDR3 is 15 residues long. The V gene's germline CDR1 is GTSNPN and CDR2 SVGIG (reference sequence). CDR3 loop: CAWSEGLAGADEQYF. As DNA, the CDR3 is TGTGCCTGGAGTGAGGGACTAGCGGGGGCGGACGAGCAGTACTTC.

This clone was counted between two and nine times. The genes are TRBV7-9 and TRBJ2-7; D is ambiguous. V lost 0 bases and J 0 bases, leaving 12 bases between the germline ends. The CDR3 is made up of 16 amino acids. CDR1 SEHNR and CDR2 FQNEAQ come from the germline V gene (reference sequence). This chain's CDR3 is CASSLAAGHSSYEQYF. The CDR3, as DNA: TGTGCCAGCAGCTTAGCCGCTGGGCACAGCTCCTACGAGCAGTACTTC.

V is TRBV19 and J is TRBJ2-4, with D possibly matching TRBD2 (6 bases). The CDR3 is 17 amino acids. Per germline, CDR1 LNHDA and CDR2 SQIVND (reference sequence). V was pared by 0 bases and J by 3 bases, with 15 bases between. CDR3 protein: CASSIDGGGGDKNIQYF. The CDR3, as DNA: TGTGCCAGTAGTATAGATGGGGGAGGTGGGGACAAAAACATTCAGTACTTC.

This clone was counted a single time. This chain joins TRBV6-5 and TRBJ1-5; possible D gene TRBD1, 5 bases. Germline V gives CDR1 MNHEY, CDR2 SVGAGI. There are 13 residues in the CDR3. V lost 10 bases and J lost 7, with 17 bases in between. The CDR3 loop is CATAGRKDQPQHF. The CDR3 DNA sequence: TGTGCCACCGCAGGGAGGAAGGACCAGCCCCAGCATTTT.

This chain connects TRBV6-6 to TRBJ2-4, with 7 positions matching TRBD2. This CDR3 is 13 amino acids long. The V gene end was trimmed by 8 bases and the J gene end by 7 bases; junction bases not matched to a gene: 8. Germline V gene data show CDR1 as MNHNY and CDR2 as SVGAGI (reference sequence). The CDR3 region is CASYGGSRNIQYF. Written as DNA, the CDR3 is TGTGCCAGCTACGGGGGGAGCAGGAACATTCAGTACTTC.

This clone has only one observation. The chain links TRBV19 to TRBJ1-3, with D maybe TRBD1 (5 bases). V lost 3 bases, J lost 1 base, and 13 bases lay in between. This CDR3 is built from 16 residues. CDR1 and CDR2 (germline): LNHDA, SQIVND (reference sequence). CDR3 DNA sequence: TGTGCCAGTAGTATCCATCGGCGGGGGTCTGGAAACACCATATATTTT. Protein product: CASSIHRRGSGNTIYF.

V and J are TRBV18 and TRBJ2-7, with 9 bases matching TRBD1. This CDR3 is built from 16 residues. Germline CDR1 KGHSH, CDR2 LQKENI. After removal of 5 bases from V and 6 bases from J, the junction contained 14 bases not matched to a gene. The CDR3 here is CASSSSRQGGPGEQYF. The CDR3 DNA reads as TGTGCCAGCTCATCAAGTAGACAGGGGGGGCCAGGCGAGCAGTACTTC.

The chain links TRBV12-5 to TRBJ2-1, with 10 bases aligning to TRBD1. Germline V gene data show CDR1 as LGHNT and CDR2 as FRNRAP. The J segment lost 4 bases and the V segment lost 5 bases, leaving 5 bases of the junction unmatched. CDR3 size: 15 residues. This CDR3 reads CASGPRTGGYNEQFF. The CDR3 bases are TGTGCTAGTGGTCCCCGGACAGGGGGTTACAATGAGCAGTTCTTC.

The CDR3 nucleotides read TGTGCCAGTAGTATTTCTGCGACGGGGAGCACTGAAGCTTTCTTT. Its protein is CASSISATGSTEAFF. The chain couples TRBV19 to TRBJ1-1; D call uncertain. The CDR3 totals 15 residues. V gave up 3 bases and J gave up 4 bases, with 15 bases separating them. Germline V gene lookup returns CDR1 LNHDA and CDR2 SQIVND (reference sequence).

The V and J genes are TRBV6-5 and TRBJ1-5, with D possibly TRBD1 on 6 matching bases. Germline assignment: CDR1 MNHEY and CDR2 SVGAGI. The V and J ends lost 6 bases and 2 bases respectively, with 11 bases between them. The CDR3 has 14 residues. Here the CDR3 DNA reads TGTGCCAGCAGGAGAAGGACAGGCAATCAGCCCCAGCATTTT. Translated, it gives CASRRRTGNQPQHF.

The rearrangement uses TRBV6-5 and TRBJ1-5, with D maybe TRBD1 (5 bases). Per germline, CDR1 MNHEY and CDR2 SVGAGI. The CDR3 has 14 amino acids. The V gene lost 6 bases and the J gene lost 8 bases, with 17 bases spanning the gap. CDR3 loop: CASRSKKGNEPQHF. DNA for the CDR3: TGTGCCAGCAGATCGAAGAAGGGGAATGAGCCCCAGCATTTT.

This clone was recorded only once. The J gene is TRBJ1-6, the V gene TRBV9; 9 nucleotides agree with TRBD1. The CDR3 sequence is 14 residues long. CDR1 and CDR2 from the germline V gene are SGDLS and YYNGEE. V lost 3 bases, J lost 5 bases, and 0 bases stayed unmatched. CDR3 sequence reads: CASSGTGDNSPLHF. The CDR3 nucleotides are TGTGCCAGCAGCGGGACAGGGGATAATTCACCCCTCCACTTT.